These T cell receptor beta chains were read from a single sample in a study of technical replicates of blood from a few donors. TCRdb's table, derived via immunoSEQ multiplex PCR, lists solely in-frame clones and lacks some. Among over 65,000 clones listed, 95% to 98% were seen once. Sequencing used T cells isolated from PBMCs. The receptors were sampled from a human donor in good health. Each CDR3 is given with its conserved first and last residue. Each record gives: clone size, J gene, V gene, D gene, CDR3 protein, CDR3 DNA. A D gene is named only where the DNA matches it firmly. The size entry is marked missing in some rows and otherwise reads once, few, many or a size class.

size: -
J: TRBJ2-3
V: TRBV25-1
D: -
CDR3: CASSGQTQDTQYF
DNA: TGTGCCAGCAGCGGACAGACCCAAGATACGCAGTATTTT

size: -
J: TRBJ1-2
V: TRBV30
D: -
CDR3: CAWSPSDGYTF
DNA: TGTGCCTGGAGTCCCAGCGATGGCTACACCTTC

size: -
J: TRBJ2-7
V: TRBV6-1
D: -
CDR3: CASSEGQAYEQYF
DNA: TGTGCCAGCAGTGAAGGACAGGCCTACGAGCAGTACTTC

size: -
J: TRBJ1-2
V: TRBV2
D: TRBD1
CDR3: CASGTANYGYTF
DNA: TGTGCCAGCGGGACAGCTAACTATGGCTACACCTTC

size: -
J: TRBJ1-4
V: TRBV18
D: -
CDR3: CASSPREGPSNEKLFF
DNA: TGTGCCAGCTCACCACGGGAGGGACCGTCTAATGAAAAACTGTTTTTT

size: -
J: TRBJ1-3
V: TRBV5-1
D: TRBD1
CDR3: CASSLGRTGLSGNTIYF
DNA: TGCGCCAGCAGCTTGGGTCGGACAGGACTCTCTGGAAACACCATATATTTT

size: -
J: TRBJ2-5
V: TRBV5-1
D: TRBD2
CDR3: CASSPLDTSGGGETQYF
DNA: TGCGCCAGCAGCCCGTTGGACACTAGCGGGGGGGGAGAGACCCAGTACTTC

size: -
J: TRBJ1-5
V: TRBV5-1
D: -
CDR3: CASSLGRGGGPYSNQPQHF
DNA: TGCGCCAGCAGCTTGGGCAGAGGTGGGGGCCCTTATAGCAATCAGCCCCAGCATTTT

size: -
J: TRBJ1-1
V: TRBV28
D: TRBD1
CDR3: CASRGTVEAFF
DNA: TGTGCCAGCAGGGGGACAGTTGAAGCTTTCTTT

size: -
J: TRBJ2-5
V: TRBV25-1
D: TRBD2
CDR3: CASRGGTQYF
DNA: TGTGCCAGCCGGGGGGGGACCCAGTACTTC

size: -
J: TRBJ1-3
V: TRBV12-5
D: -
CDR3: CASGLGVLRREGWF
DNA: TGTGCTAGTGGTTTGGGAGTTTTGCGCAGGGAAGGCTGGTTT

size: -
J: TRBJ1-1
V: TRBV2
D: TRBD1
CDR3: CASSRTGGAFF
DNA: TGTGCCAGCAGCCGGACAGGAGGGGCTTTCTTT

size: -
J: TRBJ2-7
V: TRBV19
D: -
CDR3: CASSGRGGTYEQYF
DNA: TGTGCCAGTAGTGGCCGCGGAGGAACCTACGAGCAGTACTTC

size: -
J: TRBJ2-7
V: TRBV5-1
D: -
CDR3: CASSLETGDYDQYF
DNA: TGCGCCAGCAGCTTGGAGACTGGCGACTACGACCAGTACTTC

size: -
J: TRBJ2-7
V: TRBV5-1
D: TRBD1
CDR3: CASSWGQGSSYEQYF
DNA: TGCGCCAGCAGCTGGGGACAGGGGTCAAGCTACGAGCAGTACTTC

size: -
J: TRBJ2-5
V: TRBV11-3
D: -
CDR3: CASSLDRGSPGTQYF
DNA: TGTGCCAGCAGCTTAGACCGGGGGAGTCCGGGGACCCAGTACTTC

size: once
J: TRBJ1-1
V: TRBV25-1
D: -
CDR3: CASSESGAGFGTEAFF
DNA: TGTGCCAGCAGTGAGAGCGGGGCAGGGTTTGGCACTGAAGCTTTCTTT

size: once
J: TRBJ2-7
V: TRBV7-8
D: TRBD1
CDR3: CASCYTGGGDEQYF
DNA: TGTGCCAGTTGCTATACAGGGGGTGGCGACGAGCAGTACTTC

size: -
J: TRBJ1-2
V: TRBV5-1
D: TRBD1
CDR3: CASSIDPGQGGYGYTF
DNA: TGCGCCAGCAGCATCGACCCCGGACAGGGCGGCTATGGCTACACCTTC

size: -
J: TRBJ2-5
V: TRBV27
D: TRBD1
CDR3: CASSSVAQGPYQETQYF
DNA: TGTGCCAGCAGTTCGGTGGCACAGGGGCCGTACCAAGAGACCCAGTACTTC

size: once
J: TRBJ2-1
V: TRBV27
D: TRBD2
CDR3: CATALSGSSYNEQFF
DNA: TGTGCCACCGCATTAAGCGGGAGCTCCTACAATGAGCAGTTCTTC

size: -
J: TRBJ1-1
V: TRBV5-1
D: -
CDR3: CASSLALSGVIEAFF
DNA: TGCGCCAGCAGCTTGGCCTTATCAGGGGTAATCGAAGCTTTCTTT

size: once
J: TRBJ2-5
V: TRBV5-1
D: TRBD2
CDR3: CASSGGTSGGAQETQYF
DNA: TGCGCCAGCAGCGGGGGGACTAGCGGGGGGGCCCAAGAGACCCAGTACTTC

size: -
J: TRBJ1-3
V: TRBV29-1
D: -
CDR3: CSVKSSGNTIYF
DNA: TGCAGCGTAAAGAGCTCTGGAAACACCATATATTTT

size: -
J: TRBJ2-6
V: TRBV5-1
D: -
CDR3: CASSLTGSGANVLTF
DNA: TGCGCCAGCAGCCTAACAGGGTCTGGGGCCAACGTCCTGACTTTC

size: -
J: TRBJ2-7
V: TRBV19
D: -
CDR3: CASSTGGGSYEQYF
DNA: TGTGCCAGTTCAACGGGGGGCGGATCCTACGAGCAGTACTTC

size: -
J: TRBJ2-1
V: TRBV7-9
D: TRBD1
CDR3: CASSLEWNLGQRNEQFF
DNA: TGTGCCAGCAGCTTAGAGTGGAACCTGGGACAGCGCAATGAGCAGTTCTTC

size: -
J: TRBJ2-2
V: TRBV7-3
D: -
CDR3: CASTSMDIRTGELFF
DNA: TGTGCCAGCACCTCTATGGACATCAGAACCGGGGAGCTGTTTTTT

size: -
J: TRBJ2-7
V: TRBV2
D: TRBD2
CDR3: CASRETRGREAYEQYF
DNA: TGTGCCAGCAGGGAGACCCGCGGGAGGGAAGCCTACGAGCAGTACTTC